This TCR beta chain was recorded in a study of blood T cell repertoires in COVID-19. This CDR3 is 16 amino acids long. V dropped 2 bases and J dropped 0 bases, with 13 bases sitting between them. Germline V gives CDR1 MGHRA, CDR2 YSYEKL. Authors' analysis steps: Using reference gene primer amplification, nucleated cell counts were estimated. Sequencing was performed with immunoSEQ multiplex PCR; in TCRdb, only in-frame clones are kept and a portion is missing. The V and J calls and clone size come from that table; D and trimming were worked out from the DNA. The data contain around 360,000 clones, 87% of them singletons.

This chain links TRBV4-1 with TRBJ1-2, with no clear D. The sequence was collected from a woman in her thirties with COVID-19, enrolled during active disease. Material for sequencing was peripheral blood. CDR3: CASSQRGMGTNYGYTF. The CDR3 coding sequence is TGCGCCAGCAGCCAACGGGGTATGGGAACTAACTATGGCTACACCTTC.